The T cell receptor (beta chain) described here comes from a study of T cells in Graves' hyperthyroidism and ophthalmopathy. RNA transcripts served as the template for amplifying TCR beta CDR3 regions. With the HTBI primer set, the TCR CDR3 went through a first round of RT-PCR. MiXCR, applied by TCRdb to the multiplex PCR reads, yields one record per CDR3 protein. The sample includes roughly 500,000 distinct CDR3 sequences, roughly 50% of them seen just once. Diagnoses used clinical symptoms, serum thyroxine and TRAb, thyroid ultrasound and orbital computed tomography. This clonotype has a count of ten or more. This CDR3 is 15 amino acids long. The trim removed 3 bases at V and 8 bases at J, leaving 8 bases unmatched. CDR1 and CDR2 (germline): LNHNV, YYDKDF (reference sequence).

Material: peripheral blood or thyroid tissue (not recorded which). This receptor was obtained from an adult woman with Graves' disease, either hyperthyroidism or ophthalmopathy (not recorded which). The rearrangement links TRBV15 to TRBJ1-4; the match to TRBD1 covers 8 bases. The CDR3 DNA reads as TGTGCCACCAGCAGGAGGACAGGGCCGGGAGAAAAACTGTTTTTT. Its translation: CATSRRTGPGEKLFF.